These 17 T cell receptor beta chains came from one sample sequenced in a study of Ad26.COV2.S vaccination and SARS-CoV-2 variants. TCRdb keeps only in-frame clones here, not all; method: immunoSEQ multiplex PCR. The data show 350,000 to 550,000 clones, 89% seen once. As for treatment: about 20 received Ad26.COV2.S at low or high dose, single or two shots; 5 received placebo; per-sample allocation not given. The samples date from day 63 after the first vaccine or placebo injection. Material: peripheral blood, obtained in a trial of Ad26.COV2.S vaccine versus placebo. These receptor sequences come from a person between 18 and 65 years old who received the Ad26.COV2.S COVID-19 vaccine or a placebo.

The rearrangement joins TRBV9 to TRBJ2-3; perhaps TRBD2 as D (6 bases). The V end lost 4 bases, the J end lost 2 bases, and 17 bases lay between the germline ends. The CDR3 has 16 residues. Germline loops: CDR1 SGDLS, CDR2 YYNGEE. CDR3 coding DNA: TGTGCCAGCAGCCCTCACGGTTTAGCGGCCACAGATACGCAGTATTTT. Protein product: CASSPHGLAATDTQYF.

This rearrangement joins TRBV5-1 to TRBJ2-2; D is tentatively TRBD1 or TRBD2 (6 bases each). Germline lookup yields CDR1 SGHRS and CDR2 YFSETQ. The CDR3 contains 16 residues. The V end lost 1 base, the J end lost 6 bases, and 16 bases lay between the germline ends. The CDR3 DNA reads TGCGCCAGCAGCTTGTTGATTGGGGGGCTCGCCGGGGAGCTGTTTTTT. It codes for CASSLLIGGLAGELFF.

This chain links TRBV5-4 with TRBJ2-5; 12 nucleotides agree with TRBD2. Germline V gives CDR1 SGHNT, CDR2 YYREEE (reference sequence). The CDR3 is made up of 16 amino acids. V shed 4 bases and J 2 bases; nucleotides not matched to a gene: 6. For the CDR3, the DNA is TGTGCCAGCAGCCCTGGACTAGCGGGGCATCAAGAGACCCAGTACTTC. Residues: CASSPGLAGHQETQYF.

The rearrangement joins TRBV7-8 to TRBJ2-2, with D perhaps given as TRBD1 or TRBD2 (5 bases each). Germline loops: CDR1 SGHVS, CDR2 FQNEAQ. The CDR3 is 20 amino acids. V lost 2 bases, J lost 6 bases, and 28 bases lay in between. In DNA form, the CDR3 reads TGTGCCAGCAGCTTATCCCCGGGACCGACAACCATCGGGGAACCCGGGGAGCTGTTTTTT. Translation: CASSLSPGPTTIGEPGELFF.

The V gene is TRBV2, the J gene TRBJ2-2; tentative D call: TRBD2 (5 bases). The germline CDR1 and CDR2 sequences are SNHLY and FYNNEI. The germline V and J ends were trimmed by 4 bases and 6 bases, with 12 bases remaining between them. The CDR3 consists of 14 residues. This CDR3 is CASSVVGSPGELFF. CDR3 nucleotide sequence: TGTGCCAGCAGTGTAGTTGGGAGCCCCGGGGAGCTGTTTTTT.

This rearrangement joins TRBV7-2 to TRBJ2-3; TRBD2 agrees at 8 bases. The germline V gene has CDR1 SGHTA and CDR2 FQGNSA. J lost 8 bases, V lost 2 bases, and 3 bases had no gene match. CDR3 length equals 13 residues. CDR3 sequence: CASSLRSGGTQYF. CDR3 DNA sequence: TGTGCCAGCAGCTTAAGAAGCGGGGGTACGCAGTATTTT.

The genes are TRBV19 and TRBJ1-1, with a possible D match to TRBD1 (5 bases). Germline loops: CDR1 LNHDA, CDR2 SQIVND (reference sequence). V lost 3 bases to trimming and J lost 4 bases, with 18 bases between them. The CDR3 runs 16 residues. The DNA of the CDR3 is TGTGCCAGTAGTATCTTCGCATCGGGGGGAGGCACTGAAGCTTTCTTT. Translated, it gives CASSIFASGGGTEAFF.

V usage is TRBV4-3 and J usage is TRBJ2-3; D not certain. Trimming took off 0 bases at V and 0 bases at J, with 7 bases between the two ends. Looked up from germline, CDR1 is LGHNA and CDR2 is YSLEER. The CDR3 extends over 15 amino acids. CDR3: CASSQERPSTDTQYF. CDR3 coding DNA: TGCGCCAGCAGCCAAGAGCGGCCTAGCACAGATACGCAGTATTTT.

The chain combines TRBV28 with TRBJ1-6, with D perhaps TRBD1 (5 bases). This CDR3 is 13 amino acids long. Germline V gene data show CDR1 as MDHEN and CDR2 as SYDVKM. V lost 10 bases to trimming and J lost 8 bases, with 15 bases between them. Here the CDR3 reads CAIAGQGDSPLHF. CDR3 coding DNA: TGTGCCATCGCGGGCCAGGGAGATTCACCCCTCCACTTT. Based on the CDR3 plus reference TRBV28 and TRBJ1-6, the full variable domain is DVKVTQSSRYLVKRTGEKVFLECVQDMDHENMFWYRQDPGLGLRLIYFSYDVKMKEKGDIPEGYSVSREKKERFSLILESASTNQTSMYLCAIAGQGDSPLHFGNGTRLTVT.

This chain uses TRBV19 with TRBJ2-3; 8 bases fit TRBD1. Germline V gene sequence: CDR1 LNHDA, CDR2 SQIVND (reference sequence). There are 16 residues in the CDR3. V lost 5 bases and J lost 4; bases outside the gene matches: 11. CDR3 residues: CASSSTRGLRADTQYF. The CDR3 DNA reads TGTGCCAGTAGTTCCACCAGGGGGCTACGGGCAGATACGCAGTATTTT.

The rearrangement uses TRBV5-6 and TRBJ2-5; TRBD2 matches 12 bases. The CDR3 sequence is 15 residues long. The ends lost 4 bases at V and 4 bases at J; junction bases unmatched: 5. CDR1 and CDR2 (germline): SGHDT, YYEEEE. The DNA for the CDR3 is TGTGCCAGCAGCCAAAGACTAGCGGGAGCAGAGACCCAGTACTTC. Translated: CASSQRLAGAETQYF. Full variable domain (missing parts from reference TRBV5-6 and TRBJ2-5): DAGVTQSPTHLIKTRGQQVTLRCSPKSGHDTVSWYQQALGQGPQFIFQYYEEEERQRGNFPDRFSGHQFPNYSSELNVNALLLGDSALYLCASSQRLAGAETQYFGPGTRLLVL.

A word on this clone: A junction boundary mismatches the germline segment, possibly from a read error. This chain joins TRBV19 and TRBJ2-1; 9 bases map to TRBD2. Germline lookup yields CDR1 LNHDA and CDR2 SQIVND (reference sequence). CDR3 length: 17 amino acids. The CDR3 region is CASSLDGSREGYNEQFF. CDR3 bases: TGTGCCAGTAGTTTAGACGGTTCGCGGGAGGGCTACAATGAGCAGTTCTTC.

Only a few counts were recorded for this clone. This chain connects TRBV7-9 to TRBJ1-2; D uncertain. CDR3 size: 11 residues. Looked up from germline, CDR1 is SEHNR and CDR2 is FQNEAQ (reference sequence). The ends were cut back, 5 bases at V and 8 bases at J, with 9 bases in the middle. This CDR3 is CASSAFSGYTF. The CDR3 nucleotides are TGTGCCAGCAGCGCCTTCTCAGGCTACACCTTC.

This chain links TRBV7-2 with TRBJ2-1; D call uncertain. Germline V gene data show CDR1 as SGHTA and CDR2 as FQGNSA. The ends were cut back, 5 bases at V and 6 bases at J, with 8 bases in the middle. This CDR3 is 12 amino acids long. CDR3 protein: CASSPMINEQFF. In nucleotides, the CDR3 is TGTGCCAGCAGCCCCATGATCAATGAGCAGTTCTTC.

This chain connects TRBV6-2 or TRBV6-3 to TRBJ1-1; D is perhaps TRBD1 (6 bases). The CDR3 extends over 14 amino acids. V was clipped by 8 bases and J by 2 bases, with 15 bases between them. CDR1 and CDR2 from the germline V gene are MNHEY and SVGEGT. CDR3 loop: CASCLRGGNTEAFF. The CDR3 DNA follows: TGTGCCAGCTGCCTCAGGGGTGGAAACACTGAAGCTTTCTTT.

This CDR3 reads CASSIDFETRYEQYF. The CDR3 DNA is TGTGCCAGTAGTATAGATTTTGAGACCCGCTACGAGCAGTACTTC. The V gene is TRBV19, the J gene TRBJ2-7, with D uncertain. Per the germline V gene, CDR1 is LNHDA and CDR2 is SQIVND (reference sequence). CDR3 length: 15 residues. The V gene lost 0 bases and the J gene lost 3 bases, with 12 bases spanning the gap.

This chain connects TRBV7-6 to TRBJ2-1; 7 bases match TRBD2. This CDR3 is built from 15 residues. Germline V gene lookup returns CDR1 SGHVS and CDR2 FNYEAQ. Germline trimming cut 2 bases from V and 4 bases from J; bases unmatched to any gene: 5. The CDR3 spells CASSLPSGVYNEQFF. In nucleotides, the CDR3 is TGTGCCAGCAGCTTACCTAGCGGTGTTTACAATGAGCAGTTCTTC.